What follows describes a single T cell receptor beta chain. The antigen remains unidentified. TCRdb re-analysed the reads in MiXCR, keeping a single row per CDR3 protein. The table shows under 450,000 distinct CDR3 sequences, with about a third occurring only once. The sample is drawn from a study of T cell repertoires in cytomegalovirus infection. Study details: Recently described HLA-C-restricted plus well-studied HLA-B-restricted CMV epitopes were used.

Study-level findings and limits: HLA-C-restricted CMV clonotypes gave the most frequent clonotype in two of eight donors.

The sample in question was cultured PBMCs, obtained from culture after CMV antigen stimulation. This sequence was found in a human donor in good health (CMV status not recorded). Some clones in this sample may be carry-over from other donors' samples.

This CDR3 reads CASNLRGVASYNEQFF. Here the CDR3 DNA reads TGTGCCAGCAACTTAAGGGGGGTAGCCTCCTACAATGAGCAGTTCTTC. The V and J genes are TRBV6-5 and TRBJ2-1; possibly TRBD1 or TRBD2 for D (6 bases each). The CDR3 is made up of 16 amino acids. Germline loops: CDR1 MNHEY, CDR2 SVGAGI. Trimming shortened V by 7 bases and J by 0 bases, and 16 bases separated the two germline ends.